These T cell receptor beta chains were read from a single sample in a study of blood T cell repertoires in COVID-19. Clones were read by immunoSEQ multiplex PCR, and TCRdb kept only the in-frame ones, dropping some. The table shows approximately 300,000 clones, with around 88% occurring only once. The material sequenced was peripheral blood. These receptors originate from a woman in her 50s with acute or convalescent COVID-19. Each CDR3 is given with its conserved first and last residue. The order of the fields is J gene, D gene, clone size, V gene, CDR3 protein, CDR3 DNA. The D gene is left open where the match is weak. A row's size may be missing; if present it is once, few, many or a size class.

j_call: TRBJ2-5; d_call: NA; clone_size: NA; v_call: TRBV5-4; cdr3_aa: CASSLAQGKETQYF; cdr3_nt: TGTGCCAGCAGCTTGGCACAGGGAAAAGAGACCCAGTACTTC
j_call: TRBJ1-1; d_call: NA; clone_size: NA; v_call: TRBV29-1; cdr3_aa: CSVGAGAGTEAFF; cdr3_nt: TGCAGCGTTGGTGCGGGGGCAGGCACTGAAGCTTTCTTT
j_call: TRBJ1-2; d_call: NA; clone_size: NA; v_call: TRBV29-1; cdr3_aa: CSVGENRGTF; cdr3_nt: TGCAGCGTTGGGGAGAACAGAGGCACCTTC
j_call: TRBJ1-4; d_call: TRBD1; clone_size: NA; v_call: TRBV12-5; cdr3_aa: CASGSLTGWDEKLFF; cdr3_nt: TGTGCTAGTGGTTCCTTGACAGGGTGGGATGAAAAACTGTTTTTT
j_call: TRBJ1-5; d_call: NA; clone_size: NA; v_call: TRBV21-1; cdr3_aa: CASSKDFQPQHF; cdr3_nt: TGTGCCAGCAGCAAGGACTTTCAGCCCCAGCATTTT
j_call: TRBJ1-1; d_call: NA; clone_size: NA; v_call: TRBV5-1; cdr3_aa: CASSSGTSNTEAFF; cdr3_nt: TGCGCCAGCAGTTCCGGGACAAGCAACACTGAAGCTTTCTTT
j_call: TRBJ2-2; d_call: TRBD1; clone_size: NA; v_call: TRBV19; cdr3_aa: CASSKDRANTGELFF; cdr3_nt: TGTGCCAGTAGTAAAGACAGGGCGAACACCGGGGAGCTGTTTTTT
j_call: TRBJ2-5; d_call: NA; clone_size: NA; v_call: TRBV4-1; cdr3_aa: CASSQVAGSGTQYF; cdr3_nt: TGCGCCAGCAGCCAAGTCGCCGGTTCAGGGACCCAGTACTTC
j_call: TRBJ2-2; d_call: TRBD2; clone_size: once; v_call: TRBV5-5; cdr3_aa: CASSSTGGSGELFF; cdr3_nt: TGTGCCAGCAGTTCGACCGGGGGGAGCGGGGAGCTGTTTTTT
j_call: TRBJ2-7; d_call: NA; clone_size: NA; v_call: TRBV7-2; cdr3_aa: CASSLIAVAEGSSYEQYF; cdr3_nt: TGTGCCAGCAGCCTCATAGCAGTAGCGGAGGGGTCCTCCTACGAGCAGTACTTC
j_call: TRBJ1-6; d_call: NA; clone_size: NA; v_call: TRBV7-2; cdr3_aa: CASRRQLADNSPLHF; cdr3_nt: TGTGCCAGCAGGCGACAGCTGGCGGATAATTCACCCCTCCACTTT
j_call: TRBJ1-5; d_call: NA; clone_size: NA; v_call: TRBV3-1/TRBV3-2; cdr3_aa: CASSQAQEGQPQHF; cdr3_nt: TGTGCCAGCAGCCAAGCCCAAGAGGGTCAGCCCCAGCATTTT
j_call: TRBJ1-1; d_call: TRBD1; clone_size: NA; v_call: TRBV6-5; cdr3_aa: CASRKTGGRVEAFF; cdr3_nt: TGTGCCAGCAGGAAAACAGGGGGTAGGGTTGAAGCTTTCTTT
j_call: TRBJ2-1; d_call: NA; clone_size: NA; v_call: TRBV19; cdr3_aa: CASSIDRRQGQFF; cdr3_nt: TGTGCCAGTAGTATAGATCGACGGCAGGGGCAGTTCTTC
j_call: TRBJ2-2; d_call: NA; clone_size: NA; v_call: TRBV30; cdr3_aa: CAWSVHSTGELFF; cdr3_nt: TGTGCCTGGAGTGTACACAGTACCGGGGAGCTGTTTTTT
j_call: TRBJ2-1; d_call: TRBD2; clone_size: NA; v_call: TRBV9; cdr3_aa: CASSVGGSGNEQFF; cdr3_nt: TGTGCCAGCAGCGTAGGCGGGAGTGGTAATGAGCAGTTCTTC
j_call: TRBJ1-4; d_call: NA; clone_size: NA; v_call: TRBV30; cdr3_aa: CAWSVGTIAGRINEKLFF; cdr3_nt: TGTGCCTGGAGTGTAGGAACGATCGCGGGTCGGATTAATGAAAAACTGTTTTTT
j_call: TRBJ2-2; d_call: NA; clone_size: NA; v_call: TRBV9; cdr3_aa: CASSVVQDGELFF; cdr3_nt: TGTGCCAGCAGCGTAGTACAGGACGGGGAGCTGTTTTTT
j_call: TRBJ1-2; d_call: NA; clone_size: few; v_call: TRBV7-9; cdr3_aa: CASSSTGRDTYGYTF; cdr3_nt: TGTGCCAGCAGCTCAACCGGCCGGGACACCTATGGCTACACCTTC
j_call: TRBJ1-1; d_call: NA; clone_size: NA; v_call: TRBV18; cdr3_aa: CASSPPTQGWAFF; cdr3_nt: TGTGCCAGCTCACCACCTACACAGGGATGGGCTTTCTTT
j_call: TRBJ2-2; d_call: TRBD1; clone_size: NA; v_call: TRBV5-1; cdr3_aa: CASSLTGQLNTGELFF; cdr3_nt: TGCGCCAGCAGCTTAACGGGACAGCTGAACACCGGGGAGCTGTTTTTT
j_call: TRBJ1-4; d_call: NA; clone_size: NA; v_call: TRBV18; cdr3_aa: CASSQQQGEDEKLFF; cdr3_nt: TGTGCCAGCTCACAACAACAGGGTGAGGATGAAAAACTGTTTTTT
j_call: TRBJ1-2; d_call: NA; clone_size: once; v_call: TRBV27; cdr3_aa: CASSALGHGYTF; cdr3_nt: TGTGCCAGCAGTGCCCTAGGTCATGGCTACACCTTC
j_call: TRBJ1-2; d_call: NA; clone_size: NA; v_call: TRBV12-3/TRBV12-4; cdr3_aa: CASNRESGYTF; cdr3_nt: TGTGCCAGCAACAGGGAATCTGGCTACACCTTC
j_call: TRBJ1-5; d_call: NA; clone_size: NA; v_call: TRBV4-3; cdr3_aa: CASSQSQGLNQPQHF; cdr3_nt: TGCGCCAGCAGCCAATCGCAGGGTCTAAATCAGCCCCAGCATTTT
j_call: TRBJ2-7; d_call: NA; clone_size: NA; v_call: TRBV5-6; cdr3_aa: CASMRTEAYEQYF; cdr3_nt: TGTGCCAGCATGCGGACTGAAGCCTACGAGCAGTACTTC
j_call: TRBJ2-5; d_call: TRBD2; clone_size: NA; v_call: TRBV9; cdr3_aa: CASSSSGYQETQYF; cdr3_nt: TGTGCCAGCAGCTCTAGCGGGTACCAAGAGACCCAGTACTTC
j_call: TRBJ2-2; d_call: NA; clone_size: NA; v_call: TRBV18; cdr3_aa: CASSPIYPAGGELFF; cdr3_nt: TGTGCCAGCTCACCGATTTACCCTGCCGGCGGGGAGCTGTTTTTT
j_call: TRBJ2-1; d_call: TRBD2; clone_size: NA; v_call: TRBV3-1/TRBV3-2; cdr3_aa: CASSSSTSGVPNEQFF; cdr3_nt: TGTGCCAGCAGCTCCTCGACTAGCGGGGTCCCCAATGAGCAGTTCTTC
j_call: TRBJ1-2; d_call: NA; clone_size: NA; v_call: TRBV3-1/TRBV3-2; cdr3_aa: CASSQGRGGYTF; cdr3_nt: TGTGCCAGCAGCCAAGGGAGGGGTGGCTACACCTTC
j_call: TRBJ2-1; d_call: TRBD2; clone_size: NA; v_call: TRBV5-1; cdr3_aa: CASSSSGGASSEQFF; cdr3_nt: TGCGCCAGCAGCTCTAGCGGGGGGGCCTCCTCTGAGCAGTTCTTC
j_call: TRBJ1-2; d_call: NA; clone_size: many; v_call: TRBV20-1; cdr3_aa: CSAGLEGGYTF; cdr3_nt: TGCAGTGCTGGGTTGGAGGGTGGCTACACCTTC
j_call: TRBJ2-7; d_call: TRBD1; clone_size: NA; v_call: TRBV27; cdr3_aa: CASSLKGTGSSYEQYF; cdr3_nt: TGTGCCAGCAGTTTAAAAGGGACAGGGAGCTCCTACGAGCAGTACTTC
j_call: TRBJ1-1; d_call: NA; clone_size: many; v_call: TRBV11-2; cdr3_aa: CASRGSGLNTEAFF; cdr3_nt: TGTGCCAGCAGAGGGAGTGGTTTGAACACTGAAGCTTTCTTT
j_call: TRBJ2-2; d_call: TRBD1; clone_size: NA; v_call: TRBV3-1/TRBV3-2; cdr3_aa: CASSQLGQGAAGELFF; cdr3_nt: TGTGCCAGCAGCCAACTGGGACAGGGCGCGGCCGGGGAGCTGTTTTTT
j_call: TRBJ2-4; d_call: NA; clone_size: NA; v_call: TRBV12-3/TRBV12-4; cdr3_aa: CASSFRVQYF; cdr3_nt: TGTGCCAGCAGTTTCCGGGTGCAGTACTTC
j_call: TRBJ2-1; d_call: TRBD2; clone_size: NA; v_call: TRBV6-2/TRBV6-3; cdr3_aa: CASSYRPTSGRVLGNEQFF; cdr3_nt: TGTGCCAGCAGTTACAGGCCGACTAGCGGGAGGGTATTAGGGAATGAGCAGTTCTTC
j_call: TRBJ1-1; d_call: NA; clone_size: NA; v_call: TRBV6-2/TRBV6-3; cdr3_aa: CASSYSGRNTEAFF; cdr3_nt: TGTGCCAGCAGTTACTCTGGCAGGAACACTGAAGCTTTCTTT
j_call: TRBJ2-3; d_call: NA; clone_size: NA; v_call: TRBV7-2; cdr3_aa: CASSLSAGGRGDTQYF; cdr3_nt: TGTGCCAGCAGCCTTAGCGCTGGGGGCCGGGGAGATACGCAGTATTTT
j_call: TRBJ1-1; d_call: NA; clone_size: NA; v_call: TRBV25-1; cdr3_aa: CASSPRGQNTEAFF; cdr3_nt: TGTGCCAGCAGTCCCCGGGGACAGAACACTGAAGCTTTCTTT
j_call: TRBJ1-1; d_call: NA; clone_size: NA; v_call: TRBV10-3; cdr3_aa: CAISDPAGLDGTEAFF; cdr3_nt: TGTGCCATCAGTGACCCCGCAGGGTTAGACGGAACTGAAGCTTTCTTT
j_call: TRBJ1-2; d_call: NA; clone_size: NA; v_call: TRBV28; cdr3_aa: CASIPSGVNYGYTF; cdr3_nt: TGTGCCAGCATCCCCTCGGGAGTTAACTATGGCTACACCTTC
j_call: TRBJ1-3; d_call: NA; clone_size: NA; v_call: TRBV7-9; cdr3_aa: CASSSTEGNTIYF; cdr3_nt: TGTGCCAGCAGCTCCACCGAGGGAAACACCATATATTTT
j_call: TRBJ2-3; d_call: NA; clone_size: NA; v_call: TRBV4-3; cdr3_aa: CASSQVFGAADTQYF; cdr3_nt: TGCGCCAGCAGCCAAGTTTTTGGAGCTGCAGATACGCAGTATTTT
j_call: TRBJ1-1; d_call: NA; clone_size: NA; v_call: TRBV27; cdr3_aa: CASSMQGRTEAFF; cdr3_nt: TGTGCCAGCAGTATGCAGGGGCGGACTGAAGCTTTCTTT
j_call: TRBJ2-3; d_call: NA; clone_size: once; v_call: TRBV7-9; cdr3_aa: CASSLTATDTQYF; cdr3_nt: TGTGCCAGCAGCTTAACAGCCACAGATACGCAGTATTTT
j_call: TRBJ2-1; d_call: TRBD1; clone_size: NA; v_call: TRBV4-1; cdr3_aa: CASSQPGQTNEQFF; cdr3_nt: TGCGCCAGCAGCCAACCGGGACAGACGAATGAGCAGTTCTTC
j_call: TRBJ1-4; d_call: TRBD1; clone_size: few; v_call: TRBV12-3/TRBV12-4; cdr3_aa: CASSEGAGLFF; cdr3_nt: TGTGCCAGCAGTGAGGGGGCAGGACTGTTTTTT
j_call: TRBJ1-3; d_call: NA; clone_size: NA; v_call: TRBV29-1; cdr3_aa: CSVELERDPPDTIYF; cdr3_nt: TGCAGCGTTGAGTTGGAGAGGGATCCTCCAGACACCATATATTTT
j_call: TRBJ1-1; d_call: NA; clone_size: NA; v_call: TRBV13; cdr3_aa: CASSLGGGKLSTEAFF; cdr3_nt: TGTGCCAGCAGCTTGGGTGGGGGGAAATTGAGCACTGAAGCTTTCTTT
j_call: TRBJ1-2; d_call: NA; clone_size: NA; v_call: TRBV6-1; cdr3_aa: CASSEVPLGRVKSNYGYTF; cdr3_nt: TGTGCCAGCAGTGAAGTTCCCCTAGGCAGGGTTAAGTCCAACTATGGCTACACCTTC
j_call: TRBJ1-2; d_call: TRBD1; clone_size: few; v_call: TRBV2; cdr3_aa: CASSGTGNGYTF; cdr3_nt: TGTGCCAGCAGTGGGACAGGAAATGGCTACACCTTC
j_call: TRBJ2-1; d_call: NA; clone_size: NA; v_call: TRBV6-1; cdr3_aa: CASSEDRAPYNEQFF; cdr3_nt: TGTGCCAGCAGTGAAGACAGGGCACCCTACAATGAGCAGTTCTTC
j_call: TRBJ1-2; d_call: NA; clone_size: NA; v_call: TRBV2; cdr3_aa: CASSELGGGMGYTF; cdr3_nt: TGTGCCAGCAGTGAACTGGGCGGAGGGATGGGCTACACCTTC
j_call: TRBJ2-2; d_call: TRBD1; clone_size: once; v_call: TRBV27; cdr3_aa: CASSLSMTGQGAGTGELFF; cdr3_nt: TGTGCCAGCAGTTTATCCATGACGGGACAGGGGGCCGGCACCGGGGAGCTGTTTTTT
j_call: TRBJ2-2; d_call: NA; clone_size: NA; v_call: TRBV4-2; cdr3_aa: CASSQTPHSPSTNGELFF; cdr3_nt: TGTGCCAGCAGCCAAACCCCCCACTCTCCTAGCACGAACGGGGAGCTGTTTTTT
j_call: TRBJ2-2; d_call: TRBD1; clone_size: NA; v_call: TRBV3-1/TRBV3-2; cdr3_aa: CASSPLKDRGAGELFF; cdr3_nt: TGTGCCAGCAGCCCCCTAAAGGACAGGGGGGCCGGGGAGCTGTTTTTT